The sequence of this TCR beta chain was determined in a study of blood T cell repertoires in COVID-19. As for the study in general: Sites across the United States, Italy and Spain contributed samples from acute and convalescent COVID-19. PBMCs, B-cell-depleted T cells, or T cells were the source of the cDNA or gDNA that made up the material.

Under the authors' procedure: For nucleated cells, counts were estimated from reference gene primer amplification. Here immunoSEQ multiplex PCR was the method, and the copy in TCRdb shows in-frame clones only, minus some. That table is the source of V, J and clone size, and D and trimming were worked out from the DNA. The sample yields 240,000 or so clones, approximately 84% seen once. This clone appeared once. V lost 6 bases and J 2 bases, leaving 10 bases between the germline ends. There are 13 residues in the CDR3. Sample: peripheral blood. The rearrangement joins TRBV12-3 or TRBV12-4 to TRBJ1-1, with no clear D. The clonotype originates from a woman aged 25 to 39 who had recovered from COVID-19. CDR3 bases: TGTGCCAGCAGCCCCGAGAGAAACACTGAAGCTTTCTTT. Translating it yields CASSPERNTEAFF.